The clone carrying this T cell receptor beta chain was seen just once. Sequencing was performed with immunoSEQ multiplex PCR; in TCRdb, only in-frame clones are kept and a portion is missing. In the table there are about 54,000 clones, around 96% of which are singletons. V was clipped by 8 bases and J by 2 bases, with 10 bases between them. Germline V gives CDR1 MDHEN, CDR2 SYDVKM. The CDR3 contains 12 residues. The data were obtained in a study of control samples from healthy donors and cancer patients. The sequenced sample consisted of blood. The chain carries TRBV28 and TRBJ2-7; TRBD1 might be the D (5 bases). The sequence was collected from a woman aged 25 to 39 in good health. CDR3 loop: CASGLTAYEQYF. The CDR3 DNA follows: TGTGCCAGCGGTCTGACAGCCTACGAGCAGTACTTC.